This TCR beta chain originates from a study of control samples from healthy donors and cancer patients. TCRdb's table, derived via immunoSEQ multiplex PCR, lists solely in-frame clones and lacks some. The data hold about 120,000 clones, with more than 70% observed a single time. After removal of 7 bases from V and 1 base from J, the junction contained 9 bases not matched to a gene. The germline V gene has CDR1 SNHLY and CDR2 FYNNEI. The CDR3 has 16 residues. The chain joins TRBV2 to TRBJ2-5; TRBD2 agrees at 10 bases. The TCR comes from a man aged 50 to 59 in good health. The sequenced sample consisted of blood. Here the CDR3 reads CASKVQLAGAQETQYF. The CDR3 DNA is TGTGCCAGCAAAGTTCAGCTAGCGGGGGCCCAAGAGACCCAGTACTTC.